The 28 T cell receptor beta chains listed next were all sequenced from one sample in a study of control samples from healthy donors and cancer patients. Assay used: immunoSEQ multiplex PCR; TCRdb lists only in-frame clones, some missing. The sample carries some 410,000 clones, around nine tenths recorded once. Sequenced sample: PBMCs. Every receptor here comes from a middle-aged man with head and neck cancer.

The rearrangement uses TRBV5-1 and TRBJ2-2, with no clear D. Trimming left V 0 bases short and J 8 bases short, with 5 bases between. CDR3 length equals 12 residues. CDR1 and CDR2 from the germline V gene are SGHRS and YFSETQ. This CDR3 reads CASSLVGGELFF. CDR3 bases: TGCGCCAGCAGCTTGGTAGGGGGGGAGCTGTTTTTT.

V usage is TRBV6-1 and J usage is TRBJ1-1; tentative D call: TRBD1 (6 bases). The CDR3 sequence is 14 residues long. Germline V gene data show CDR1 as MNHNS and CDR2 as SASEGT. V lost 2 bases to trimming and J lost 5 bases, with 12 bases between them. The CDR3 here is CASSESSGETEAFF. DNA for the CDR3: TGTGCCAGCAGTGAATCCTCAGGGGAGACTGAAGCTTTCTTT.

The chain is built from TRBV30 and TRBJ2-1, with 7 bases lining up with TRBD2. V lost 0 bases, J lost 6 bases, and 14 bases stayed unmatched. Germline-derived CDR1 and CDR2 are GTSNPN and SVGIG (reference sequence). CDR3 size: 17 residues. For the CDR3, the DNA is TGTGCCTGGAGTGTAAAGGGGTTGGGAGGGTTGGGCAATGAGCAGTTCTTC. Protein: CAWSVKGLGGLGNEQFF.

This clone appeared a single time. The rearrangement links TRBV6-5 to TRBJ1-1, with D unresolved. CDR3 length: 15 amino acids. V shed 0 bases and J shed 0 bases, with 8 bases lying between them. Per the germline V gene, CDR1 is MNHEY and CDR2 is SVGAGI. The CDR3 here is CASSYSPRLNTEAFF. The DNA of the CDR3 is TGTGCCAGCAGTTACTCGCCGAGATTGAACACTGAAGCTTTCTTT.

J is TRBJ1-6 and V is TRBV27, with D hard to call. CDR3 length equals 17 residues. From germline, CDR1 is MNHEY and CDR2 SMNVEV (reference sequence). V shed 2 bases and J shed 7 bases, with 18 bases lying between them. CDR3 sequence (DNA): TGTGCCAGCAGTTTACGAAACCACCCAACGCAGAATTCACCCCTCCACTTT. Amino acid sequence: CASSLRNHPTQNSPLHF.

The chain links TRBV6-5 to TRBJ2-1; no definite D call. Germline V gene sequence: CDR1 MNHEY, CDR2 SVGAGI. Trimming cost V 1 base and J 6 bases, with 1 base left between them. This CDR3 has 11 residues. CDR3 in DNA: TGTGCCAGCAGTTACTTCAATGAGCAGTTCTTC. This translates into CASSYFNEQFF.

As for this clone: The sample contains more than one DNA sequence encoding this CDR3. J is TRBJ1-3 and V is TRBV30, with D possibly TRBD1 on 6 matching bases. Trimming removed 0 bases at V and 2 bases at J, with 8 bases between. This CDR3 region has 14 residues. CDR1 GTSNPN and CDR2 SVGIG come from the germline V gene (reference sequence). CDR3 nucleotide sequence: TGTGCCTGGAGTGTAGGGGGGACTGGAAACACCATATATTTT. Its translation: CAWSVGGTGNTIYF.

This clone was counted once. CDR3: CASSGTGQSGLAGPSSYNEQFF. CDR3 nucleotide sequence: TGTGCCAGCAGCGGTACAGGGCAAAGTGGACTAGCGGGACCTAGCTCCTACAATGAGCAGTTCTTC. The chain has TRBV9 and TRBJ2-1, with 12 bases matching TRBD2. Trimming at V came to 3 bases and at J to 0 bases, leaving 19 bases not matched to a gene. Germline CDR1 is SGDLS and CDR2 is YYNGEE. The CDR3 sequence is 22 residues long.

This clone was picked up a small number of times. The chain is built from TRBV2 and TRBJ1-5; no definite D call. V gave up 3 bases and J gave up 11 bases, with 8 bases separating them. CDR3 length: 11 amino acids. Germline CDR1 SNHLY, CDR2 FYNNEI. In DNA, the CDR3 is TGTGCCAGCAGTGAGCTTAGGGCCCAGCATTTT. Translating it yields CASSELRAQHF.

This sequence joins TRBV7-9 and TRBJ2-7; TRBD1 matches 9 bases. V was pared by 11 bases and J by 6 bases, with 8 bases of the junction left unmatched. The CDR3 totals 12 residues. Germline CDR1 is SEHNR and CDR2 is FQNEAQ (reference sequence). CDR3 DNA sequence: TGTGCCGTAGGACAGGGGATTTCCGAGCAGTACTTC. Protein sequence: CAVGQGISEQYF. Together with reference TRBV7-9 and TRBJ2-7, the CDR3 gives the full variable domain: DTGVSQNPRHKITKRGQNVTFRCDPISEHNRLYWYRQTLGQGPEFLTYFQNEAQLEKSRLLSDRFSAERPKGSFSTLEIQRTEQGDSAMYLCAVGQGISEQYFGPGTRLTVT.

This clone was observed once. The rearrangement uses TRBV6-5 and TRBJ2-6, with no clear D. Germline lookup yields CDR1 MNHEY and CDR2 SVGAGI. V was pared by 8 bases and J by 0 bases, with 11 bases between. The CDR3 contains 15 residues. In DNA, the CDR3 is TGTGCCAGCCCACCGGGTCACTCTGGGGCCAACGTCCTGACTTTC. Its protein is CASPPGHSGANVLTF.

V and J are TRBV19 and TRBJ2-6; D is perhaps TRBD1 (6 bases). Germline loops: CDR1 LNHDA, CDR2 SQIVND (reference sequence). V shed 1 base and J shed 0 bases, with 13 bases lying between them. The CDR3 covers 18 residues. The CDR3 sequence: CASSIGGKGGSGANVLTF. The CDR3, as DNA: TGTGCCAGTAGTATAGGCGGAAAAGGGGGCTCTGGGGCCAACGTCCTGACTTTC.

This sequence joins TRBV11-2 and TRBJ1-6; D is perhaps TRBD1 (5 bases). V dropped 1 base and J dropped 5 bases, with 12 bases sitting between them. Germline V gene data show CDR1 as SGHAT and CDR2 as FQNNGV. The CDR3 spans 16 residues. DNA of the CDR3: TGTGCCAGCAGCTTAGCCGCCGGCAGGGATAATTCACCCCTCCACTTT. This sequence encodes CASSLAAGRDNSPLHF.

The chain links TRBV5-1 to TRBJ1-6; weak D call: TRBD1 (5 bases). This CDR3 has 15 amino acids. Germline V gene sequence: CDR1 SGHRS, CDR2 YFSETQ. V lost 3 bases, J lost 8 bases, and 15 bases lay in between. The CDR3 coding sequence is TGCGCCAGCAGCTCGGAAGGCGGGGGTGATTCACCCCTCCACTTT. Translated: CASSSEGGGDSPLHF.

The chain combines TRBV7-6 with TRBJ2-3, with D possibly matching TRBD2 (5 bases). V gave up 1 base and J gave up 4 bases, with 15 bases separating them. CDR1 SGHVS and CDR2 FNYEAQ come from the germline V gene. The length of the CDR3 is 16 residues. The chain's CDR3 is CASSLVLGSVADTQYF. The CDR3 DNA reads as TGTGCCAGCAGCTTAGTATTGGGTAGCGTTGCAGATACGCAGTATTTT.

A remark on this clone: This CDR3 is also generated by other DNA sequences in the sample. The chain carries TRBV27 and TRBJ1-5; D gene uncertain. Deletions cut 2 bases from V and 7 bases from J, with 6 bases between. Germline CDR1 MNHEY, CDR2 SMNVEV (reference sequence). The CDR3 is 12 amino acids. CDR3 sequence (DNA): TGTGCCAGCAGTTTAGGCGGACAGCCCCAGCATTTT. This codes for CASSLGGQPQHF.

V is TRBV29-1 and J is TRBJ2-7; D might be TRBD2 (5 bases). Trimming removed 7 bases at V and 0 bases at J, with 13 bases between. Per the germline V gene, CDR1 is SQVTM and CDR2 is ANQGSEA. This CDR3 region has 13 residues. The CDR3 region has the DNA TGCAGCGCCCAGGACGGGAACTCCTACGAGCAGTACTTC. As protein: CSAQDGNSYEQYF.

The rearrangement joins TRBV27 to TRBJ1-5; D gene uncertain. This CDR3 spans 14 amino acids. Germline V gene data show CDR1 as MNHEY and CDR2 as SMNVEV (reference sequence). The V gene lost 3 bases and the J gene lost 2 bases, with 8 bases spanning the gap. Here the CDR3 DNA reads TGTGCCAGCAGTTTGCGCGCGGGCAATCAGCCCCAGCATTTT. The encoded protein is CASSLRAGNQPQHF.

V gene TRBV4-1 combines with J gene TRBJ1-2; D remains unclear. Trimming stripped 3 bases from V and 8 bases from J, with 19 bases between. The CDR3 has 15 amino acids. Germline CDR1 and CDR2: MGHRA and YSYEKL. The CDR3 spells CASSHRPGESSGYTF. CDR3 sequence (DNA): TGCGCCAGCAGCCACAGACCGGGAGAGAGCTCCGGCTACACCTTC.

The rearrangement uses TRBV6-5 and TRBJ2-7; 9 bases are shared with TRBD1. From germline, CDR1 is MNHEY and CDR2 SVGAGI. V dropped 7 bases and J dropped 4; count of bases not matched to a gene: 11. The CDR3 runs to 15 residues. The DNA of the CDR3 is TGTGCCAGCACCCAGACGGGACAGGGTTATTACGAGCAGTACTTC. It codes for CASTQTGQGYYEQYF.

The rearrangement uses TRBV20-1 and TRBJ2-7; 8 bases line up with TRBD1. Germline V gene lookup returns CDR1 DFQATT and CDR2 SNEGSKA (reference sequence). The CDR3 has 14 amino acids. The V gene end was trimmed by 3 bases and the J gene end by 0 bases; junction bases not matched to a gene: 4. CDR3 sequence (DNA): TGCAGTGCTAGTTTCCAGGGGGCCTCCTACGAGCAGTACTTC. It translates to CSASFQGASYEQYF.

This chain connects TRBV19 to TRBJ1-2; D call uncertain. The CDR3 totals 14 residues. From germline, CDR1 is LNHDA and CDR2 SQIVND (reference sequence). V shed 1 base and J shed 4 bases, with 10 bases lying between them. The CDR3 reads CASSIGGSGYGYTF. CDR3 DNA: TGTGCCAGTAGTATAGGTGGCTCGGGCTATGGCTACACCTTC.

The chain employs TRBV6-6 and TRBJ2-1, with 11 bases matching TRBD2. Germline V gene sequence: CDR1 MNHNY, CDR2 SVGAGI (reference sequence). V was clipped by 7 bases and J by 4 bases; unmatched bases: 6. CDR3 length equals 15 residues. This chain's CDR3 is CASIATSGGYNEQFF. For the CDR3, the DNA is TGTGCCAGCATCGCAACTAGCGGGGGTTACAATGAGCAGTTCTTC.

The V call is TRBV7-2, the J call TRBJ2-2, with D perhaps being TRBD1 or TRBD2 (5 bases each). The CDR3 is made up of 14 amino acids. Trimming shortened V by 1 base and J by 6 bases, and 9 bases separated the two germline ends. Germline V gene lookup returns CDR1 SGHTA and CDR2 FQGNSA. CDR3 region: CASSLESGPGELFF. DNA of the CDR3: TGTGCCAGCAGCTTAGAGTCGGGACCCGGGGAGCTGTTTTTT.

This chain connects TRBV10-2 to TRBJ2-5; 9 bases line up with TRBD2. Losses at the gene ends were 7 bases for V and 6 bases for J; bases not matched to a gene: 18. Germline V gives CDR1 WSHSY, CDR2 SAAADI. The CDR3 covers 17 residues. This CDR3 reads CASKSVGRREGLKTQYF. The CDR3 DNA follows: TGCGCCAGCAAGTCTGTAGGAAGGCGGGAGGGCCTAAAGACCCAGTACTTC.

The chain couples TRBV28 to TRBJ2-7; maybe TRBD2 (5 bases). The V gene's germline CDR1 is MDHEN and CDR2 SYDVKM. V was cut by 2 bases and J by 0 bases, with 11 bases left in between. CDR3 length equals 15 residues. The CDR3 spells CASSLGGSNSYEQYF. DNA for the CDR3: TGTGCCAGCAGTTTAGGAGGCTCTAACTCCTACGAGCAGTACTTC.

The CDR3 DNA reads as TGTGCCAGCAGCTTATCCCGTCTAGGGACTGAAGCTTTCTTT. This translates into CASSLSRLGTEAFF. The chain uses TRBV7-3 and TRBJ1-1; D gene ambiguous. With 2 bases removed from V and 5 bases from J, the gap between germline ends came to 12 bases. The CDR3 covers 14 residues. The germline V gene has CDR1 SGHTA and CDR2 FQGTGA.

The chain recombines TRBV7-8 with TRBJ2-5; no reliable D call. V was trimmed by 7 bases and J by 4 bases, leaving 16 bases between them. Germline CDR1 is SGHVS and CDR2 is FQNEAQ. This CDR3 is built from 14 residues. The chain's CDR3 is CASTQVVGGETQYF. CDR3 sequence (DNA): TGTGCCAGCACCCAAGTGGTGGGCGGAGAGACCCAGTACTTC.